This T cell receptor beta chain was sequenced for a study of regulatory T cells in long-lasting Graves disease. Study conclusions and caveats: Persistent disease preferred TRBV28, TRBJ1-2 and TRBJ2-5.

The trim removed 4 bases at V and 7 bases at J, leaving 5 bases unmatched. The CDR3 sequence is 14 residues long. Per the germline V gene, CDR1 is SGHTA and CDR2 is FQGTGA. Both iRepertoire HTBI primers and Arm-PCR of CDR3 regions were used to build the TCR beta libraries. In TCRdb, the multiplex PCR reads were re-called with MiXCR into one record per CDR3 protein. The sample lists around 250,000 distinct CDR3 sequences; around a sixth were seen once. The table lists this clonotype with many counts. Its antigen is currently unknown. Time point: newly diagnosed GD, antithyroid drugs for less than 3 months. The TCR library was made from RNA that had been extracted from PBMCs in TRIzol. Diagnosing Graves' disease relied on the American Thyroid Association guidelines. In this cohort, patients came from an endocrinology department located in Xi'an, China. A further study also used this sample, focusing on T cells in Graves' hyperthyroidism and ophthalmopathy. That work adds: Absence of ophthalmopathy progression within 18 months defined stable Graves' hyperthyroidism.

This sequence joins TRBV7-3 and TRBJ2-1, with 9 bases matching TRBD2. The sequence was collected from a woman in her 30s with Graves disease. This specimen consisted of peripheral blood mononuclear cells (PBMCs), obtained at new diagnosis, from a patient treated with antithyroid drugs. The DNA for the CDR3 is TGTGCCAGCAGCTCAGCGGGGGGAGGAAATGAGCAGTTCTTC. It yields the protein CASSSAGGGNEQFF.